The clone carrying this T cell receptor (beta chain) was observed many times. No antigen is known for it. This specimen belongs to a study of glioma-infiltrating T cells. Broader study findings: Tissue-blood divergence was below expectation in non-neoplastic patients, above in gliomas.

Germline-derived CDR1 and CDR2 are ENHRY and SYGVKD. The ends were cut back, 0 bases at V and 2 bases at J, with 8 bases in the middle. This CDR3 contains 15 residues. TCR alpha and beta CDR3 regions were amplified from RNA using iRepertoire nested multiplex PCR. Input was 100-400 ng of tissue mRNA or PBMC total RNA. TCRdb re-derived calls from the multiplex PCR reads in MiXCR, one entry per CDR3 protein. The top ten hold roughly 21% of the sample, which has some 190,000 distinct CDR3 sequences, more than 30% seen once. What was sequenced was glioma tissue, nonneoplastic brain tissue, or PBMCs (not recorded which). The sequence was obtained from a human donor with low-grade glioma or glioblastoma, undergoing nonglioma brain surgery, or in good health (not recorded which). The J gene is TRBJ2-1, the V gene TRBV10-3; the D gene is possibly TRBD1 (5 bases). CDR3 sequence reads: CAISESQGAYNEQFF. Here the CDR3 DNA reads TGTGCCATCAGTGAGTCTCAAGGGGCCTACAATGAGCAGTTCTTC.